This TCR beta chain derives from a study of blood T cell repertoires in COVID-19. About the study: Material from acute and convalescent COVID-19 was sourced from the United States, Italy and Spain.

Source study methods: Amplified reference gene primers provided the basis for estimating nucleated cell counts. Libraries were prepared by immunoSEQ multiplex PCR; TCRdb keeps only in-frame clonotypes and omits some of them. V and J calls and clone size are those listed in that table; D and trimming were worked out from the DNA. This table holds roughly 340,000 clones, 80% to 90% found once. The germline gives CDR1 MNHNY, CDR2 SVGAGI (reference sequence). The V and J ends lost 8 bases and 6 bases, in that order; junction bases with no gene match: 6. This CDR3 spans 13 amino acids. The sequencing input was peripheral blood. The sequence derives from a woman aged 25 to 39 with COVID-19, enrolled during active disease. The chain uses TRBV6-6 and TRBJ2-2, with 7 bases that match TRBD1. The DNA for the CDR3 is TGTGCCAGCGCGACAGGGTGGGCCGGGGAGCTGTTTTTT. Amino acids: CASATGWAGELFF.